Described below is a single TCR beta chain sequence and its context. Assay used: immunoSEQ multiplex PCR; TCRdb lists only in-frame clones, some missing. The data show approximately 100,000 clones, approximately 94% seen once. CDR3 length: 16 residues. V was pared by 0 bases and J by 0 bases, with 11 bases between. Germline CDR1 and CDR2: LNHNV and YYDKDF (reference sequence). The data were taken from a study of Tregs in tolerant kidney transplant recipients. The clonotype comes from a human donor who received a combined kidney and bone marrow transplant. The input for sequencing was CD4+ T cells from blood, taken before the transplant. The chain links TRBV15 to TRBJ1-1; tentative D call: TRBD1 (6 bases). This CDR3 is CATSRDRTVMNTEAFF. CDR3 coding DNA: TGTGCCACCAGCAGAGATCGGACAGTCATGAACACTGAAGCTTTCTTT.